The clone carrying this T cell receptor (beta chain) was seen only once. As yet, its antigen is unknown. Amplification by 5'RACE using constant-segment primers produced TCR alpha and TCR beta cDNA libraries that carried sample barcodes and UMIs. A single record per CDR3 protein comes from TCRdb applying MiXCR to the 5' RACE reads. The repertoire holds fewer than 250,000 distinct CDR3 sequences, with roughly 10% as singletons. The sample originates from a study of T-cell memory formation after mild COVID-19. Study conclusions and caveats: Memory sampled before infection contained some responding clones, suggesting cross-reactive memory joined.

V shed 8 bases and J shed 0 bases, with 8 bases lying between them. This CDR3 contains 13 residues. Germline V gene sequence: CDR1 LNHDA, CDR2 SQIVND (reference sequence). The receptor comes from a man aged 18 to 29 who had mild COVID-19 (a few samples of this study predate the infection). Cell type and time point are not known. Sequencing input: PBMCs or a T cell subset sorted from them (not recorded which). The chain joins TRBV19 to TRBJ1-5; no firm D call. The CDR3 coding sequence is TGTGCCAGTGGTGGCTATAGCAATCAGCCCCAGCATTTT. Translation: CASGGYSNQPQHF.